The clone carrying this TCR beta chain was counted ten times or more. The entry originates in a study of tumor and adjacent non-tumor tissue in lung cancer. Background on the study: There were 11 to 13 adenocarcinoma, 2 squamous cell carcinoma and 1 small cell lung cancer cases.

TCRbeta libraries were built with three rounds of nested PCR, modified from ARM-PCR. MiXCR was run by TCRdb on the multiplex PCR reads, yielding one entry per CDR3 protein. The table records around 82,000 distinct CDR3 sequences, about 82% of them present only once. CDR3 size: 15 residues. Per the germline V gene, CDR1 is MNHEY and CDR2 is SVGAGI. V gave up 6 bases and J gave up 6 bases; unmatched junction bases: 8. This sample's RNA came from whole unsorted tissue. The normal lung tissue was taken more than 3 cm from the tumor edge. This TCR was recovered from a man between 60 and 75 years old with non-small cell lung cancer. V and J are TRBV6-5 and TRBJ1-6; 7 bases align to TRBD1. The sequenced sample consisted of distant non-tumor lung tissue. CDR3 DNA sequence: TGTGCCAGCAGCACAACCGGGACAGTTAATTCACCCCTCCACTTT. This translates into CASSTTGTVNSPLHF.